The rows below give T cell receptor beta chains drawn from one sample of a study of spatial heterogeneity in lung cancer. TCRdb called the 5' RACE reads again in MiXCR, with one record for every CDR3 protein. The repertoire consists of over 50,000 distinct CDR3 sequences, with roughly 6.4% occurring once and the leading ten covering roughly 14%. The sample consisted of PBMCs, taken at surgery. Source of these receptors: a female donor with early-stage non-small cell lung cancer. The CDR3 runs from the conserved cysteine through the conserved F or W. Fields, in order: CDR3 protein, CDR3 DNA, V gene, J gene, D gene, clone size. The D gene is left open where the match is weak. Part of the rows lack a size; the others show once, few, many or a class for expanded clones.

CDR3 protein: CASSPGGAYEQYF; CDR3 DNA: TGTGCCAGCAGCCCTGGGGGGGCCTACGAGCAGTACTTC; V gene: TRBV7-6; J gene: TRBJ2-7; D gene: TRBD2; clone size: many
CDR3 protein: CATSRDVLAGGGTQYF; CDR3 DNA: TGTGCCACCAGCAGAGATGTACTAGCGGGGGGAGGTACGCAGTATTTT; V gene: TRBV15; J gene: TRBJ2-3; D gene: TRBD2; clone size: many
CDR3 protein: CASSSDRGDSPLHF; CDR3 DNA: TGTGCCAGCAGCAGCGACAGGGGTGATTCACCCCTCCACTTT; V gene: TRBV3-1; J gene: TRBJ1-6; D gene: TRBD1; clone size: .
CDR3 protein: CASSLSEGGHTEAFF; CDR3 DNA: TGCGCCAGCAGCTTGTCCGAAGGGGGCCACACTGAAGCTTTCTTT; V gene: TRBV5-1; J gene: TRBJ1-1; D gene: TRBD1; clone size: few
CDR3 protein: CSARVPGWSSGNTIYF; CDR3 DNA: TGCAGTGCTAGAGTACCAGGGTGGAGCTCTGGAAACACCATATATTTT; V gene: TRBV20-1; J gene: TRBJ1-3; D gene: .; clone size: .
CDR3 protein: CASSLGQGINEQFF; CDR3 DNA: TGTGCCAGCAGCTTGGGGCAGGGGATCAATGAGCAGTTCTTC; V gene: TRBV11-2; J gene: TRBJ2-1; D gene: .; clone size: many
CDR3 protein: CASSLGTPLTEQYF; CDR3 DNA: TGTGCCAGCAGCTTAGGGACCCCCCTTACCGAGCAGTACTTC; V gene: TRBV5-4; J gene: TRBJ2-7; D gene: .; clone size: .
CDR3 protein: CASSHGVLRSEAFF; CDR3 DNA: TGTGCCAGCAGCCACGGCGTTCTGCGGTCTGAAGCTTTCTTT; V gene: TRBV14; J gene: TRBJ1-1; D gene: .; clone size: many
CDR3 protein: CAISPGTIANGELFF; CDR3 DNA: TGTGCCATCAGCCCCGGGACTATAGCCAACGGGGAGCTGTTTTTT; V gene: TRBV10-3; J gene: TRBJ2-2; D gene: TRBD2; clone size: many
CDR3 protein: CSASVPGGMNTEAFF; CDR3 DNA: TGCAGTGCTAGCGTTCCAGGCGGGATGAACACTGAAGCTTTCTTT; V gene: TRBV20-1; J gene: TRBJ1-1; D gene: .; clone size: few
CDR3 protein: CASSPGTSEQFF; CDR3 DNA: TGTGCCAGCAGCCCTGGGACTTCGGAGCAGTTCTTC; V gene: TRBV5-7; J gene: TRBJ2-1; D gene: .; clone size: many